Below, one T cell receptor beta chain is given with its context. Its antigen is currently unknown. The PCR contained 60 Vbeta and 13 Jbeta primers. Measured with immunoSEQ multiplex PCR; TCRdb has only the in-frame clones, and not every one. The sample lists 100,000 to 150,000 clones; over 65% were seen once. At the time of sampling, donors were nominally healthy, though unrecorded immune exposures were likely. The data were taken from a study of cytomegalovirus exposure and HLA in healthy donors. Overall study findings and caveats: The study designated fewer than 200 TCR beta chains cytomegalovirus-associated.

This TCR was sampled from a man between 40 and 49 years old in good health and CMV-seropositive. Sequenced sample: PBMCs.

DNA of the CDR3: TGTGCCTGGAGTCTAGGGACAAGCTCTGGAAACACCATATATTTT. Its protein is CAWSLGTSSGNTIYF. This chain uses TRBV30 with TRBJ1-3; D might be TRBD1 (6 bases). The length of the CDR3 is 15 residues. Looked up from germline, CDR1 is GTSNPN and CDR2 is SVGIG (reference sequence). V was trimmed by 2 bases and J by 0 bases, leaving 11 bases between them. The complete variable domain, with remaining parts taken from reference TRBV30 and TRBJ1-3, reads SQTIHQWPATLVQPVGSPLSLECTVEGTSNPNLYWYRQAAGRGLQLLFYSVGIGQISSEVPQNLSASRPQDRQFILSSKKLLLSDSGFYLCAWSLGTSSGNTIYFGEGSWLTVV.